This is a list of T cell receptor beta chains from one sample in a study of T cell changes during pregnancy in multiple sclerosis. Only in-frame clones appear in the TCRdb table, and some are missing; sequencing was by immunoSEQ multiplex PCR. The sample lists tens of thousands of clones, 90% occurring once. Sequenced material: CD8+ T cells from peripheral blood mononuclear cells, taken before pregnancy. These receptors were obtained from a female donor with multiple sclerosis, enrolled in a pregnancy study. Both conserved end residues are part of each CDR3. A D gene is named only where the DNA matches it firmly. Clone size is stated in some rows and not others, as once, few, many or a class when expanded.

V gene: TRBV4-1
CDR3 length: 15
clone size: NA
D gene: TRBD1
J gene: TRBJ2-3
CDR3 protein: CASSTGEVSTDTQYF
CDR3 DNA: TGCGCCAGCAGCACAGGGGAAGTAAGCACAGATACGCAGTATTTT

V gene: TRBV4-3
CDR3 length: 17
clone size: NA
D gene: NA
J gene: TRBJ2-2
CDR3 protein: CASSQEVAVIYTGELFF
CDR3 DNA: TGCGCCAGCAGCCAAGAAGTGGCAGTGATATACACCGGGGAGCTGTTTTTT

V gene: TRBV7-8
CDR3 length: 14
clone size: NA
D gene: TRBD1
J gene: TRBJ2-7
CDR3 protein: CASSDRQGTYEQYF
CDR3 DNA: TGTGCCAGCAGCGACCGACAGGGAACCTACGAGCAGTACTTC

V gene: TRBV11-2
CDR3 length: 17
clone size: NA
D gene: TRBD1
J gene: TRBJ1-5
CDR3 protein: CASSFWDRENSNQPQHF
CDR3 DNA: TGTGCCAGCAGCTTCTGGGACAGAGAAAATAGCAATCAGCCCCAGCATTTT

V gene: TRBV19
CDR3 length: 14
clone size: once
D gene: NA
J gene: TRBJ2-5
CDR3 protein: CASTQTGDWETQYF
CDR3 DNA: TGTGCCAGTACCCAGACCGGAGATTGGGAGACCCAGTACTTC

V gene: TRBV4-3
CDR3 length: 14
clone size: NA
D gene: NA
J gene: TRBJ2-7
CDR3 protein: CASSQDLTHYEQYF
CDR3 DNA: TGCGCCAGCAGCCAAGATTTGACTCATTACGAGCAGTACTTC

V gene: TRBV9
CDR3 length: 15
clone size: NA
D gene: TRBD1
J gene: TRBJ1-4
CDR3 protein: CASSAGQGTNEKLFF
CDR3 DNA: TGTGCCAGCAGCGCGGGACAGGGAACTAATGAAAAACTGTTTTTT

V gene: TRBV27
CDR3 length: 16
clone size: NA
D gene: NA
J gene: TRBJ2-7
CDR3 protein: CASSLSVGQATYEQYF
CDR3 DNA: TGTGCCAGCAGTTTATCAGTTGGGCAGGCCACCTACGAGCAGTACTTC

V gene: TRBV5-1
CDR3 length: 17
clone size: NA
D gene: TRBD2
J gene: TRBJ2-5
CDR3 protein: CASSLVVAGAFSETQYF
CDR3 DNA: TGCGCCAGCAGCTTGGTGGTAGCGGGGGCATTTTCGGAGACCCAGTACTTC

V gene: TRBV15
CDR3 length: 14
clone size: once
D gene: NA
J gene: TRBJ2-1
CDR3 protein: CATSSSYTQGEQFF
CDR3 DNA: TGTGCCACCAGCAGTTCCTACACCCAGGGTGAGCAGTTCTTC

V gene: TRBV10-1
CDR3 length: 13
clone size: NA
D gene: NA
J gene: TRBJ2-7
CDR3 protein: CASHEGDYYEQYF
CDR3 DNA: TGCGCCAGCCATGAGGGGGATTACTACGAGCAGTACTTC

V gene: TRBV7-6
CDR3 length: 15
clone size: NA
D gene: NA
J gene: TRBJ1-5
CDR3 protein: CASSLEVNSNRPQHF
CDR3 DNA: TGTGCCAGCAGCTTAGAAGTCAATAGCAATCGGCCCCAGCATTTT

V gene: TRBV18
CDR3 length: 16
clone size: NA
D gene: NA
J gene: TRBJ2-1
CDR3 protein: CASSPPDRQGANEQFF
CDR3 DNA: TGTGCCAGCTCACCACCCGACAGGCAGGGCGCCAATGAGCAGTTCTTC

V gene: TRBV27
CDR3 length: 13
clone size: NA
D gene: NA
J gene: TRBJ2-1
CDR3 protein: CASSLERQGRQFF
CDR3 DNA: TGTGCCAGCAGTTTAGAAAGGCAGGGAAGACAGTTCTTC

V gene: TRBV11-3
CDR3 length: 17
clone size: NA
D gene: TRBD2
J gene: TRBJ2-1
CDR3 protein: CASSLVRGGGAYDEQFF
CDR3 DNA: TGTGCCAGCAGCTTAGTCCGGGGCGGGGGGGCTTATGATGAGCAGTTCTTC

V gene: TRBV7-2
CDR3 length: 14
clone size: NA
D gene: NA
J gene: TRBJ1-1
CDR3 protein: CASSSTGGDTEAFF
CDR3 DNA: TGTGCCAGCAGCTCGACTGGGGGGGACACTGAAGCTTTCTTT

V gene: TRBV9
CDR3 length: 15
clone size: NA
D gene: TRBD2
J gene: TRBJ2-1
CDR3 protein: CASSETSGGANEQFF
CDR3 DNA: TGTGCCAGCAGCGAAACTAGCGGGGGGGCGAATGAGCAGTTCTTC

V gene: TRBV11-3
CDR3 length: 15
clone size: few
D gene: NA
J gene: TRBJ2-2
CDR3 protein: CASSLRSANTGELFF
CDR3 DNA: TGTGCCAGCAGCCTTCGATCAGCGAACACCGGGGAGCTGTTTTTT

V gene: TRBV5-6
CDR3 length: 16
clone size: once
D gene: NA
J gene: TRBJ1-2
CDR3 protein: CASSLGWTSIREGYTF
CDR3 DNA: TGTGCCAGCAGCTTGGGATGGACAAGCATAAGGGAAGGCTACACCTTC

V gene: TRBV13
CDR3 length: 13
clone size: NA
D gene: NA
J gene: TRBJ2-1
CDR3 protein: CASSPPRGNEQFF
CDR3 DNA: TGTGCCAGCAGCCCTCCGCGGGGCAATGAGCAGTTCTTC

V gene: TRBV28
CDR3 length: 15
clone size: NA
D gene: NA
J gene: TRBJ2-2
CDR3 protein: CASSFEAGPTGELFF
CDR3 DNA: TGTGCCAGCAGTTTTGAGGCAGGGCCCACCGGGGAGCTGTTTTTT

V gene: TRBV7-6
CDR3 length: 14
clone size: once
D gene: NA
J gene: TRBJ1-1
CDR3 protein: CASSPNEGNTEAFF
CDR3 DNA: TGTGCCAGCAGCCCCAATGAGGGGAACACTGAAGCTTTCTTT

V gene: TRBV7-8
CDR3 length: 14
clone size: NA
D gene: TRBD2
J gene: TRBJ2-7
CDR3 protein: CASSQGLGVHEQYF
CDR3 DNA: TGTGCCAGCAGCCAGGGACTAGGTGTCCACGAGCAGTACTTC

V gene: TRBV9
CDR3 length: 13
clone size: once
D gene: TRBD1
J gene: TRBJ2-1
CDR3 protein: CASRSQGVDEQFF
CDR3 DNA: TGTGCCAGCAGGAGTCAGGGGGTCGATGAGCAGTTCTTC

V gene: TRBV7-8
CDR3 length: 16
clone size: once
D gene: NA
J gene: TRBJ2-2
CDR3 protein: CASSSTAGTNTGELFF
CDR3 DNA: TGTGCCAGCAGCTCTACGGCGGGGACGAACACCGGGGAGCTGTTTTTT

V gene: TRBV7-9
CDR3 length: 16
clone size: NA
D gene: TRBD1
J gene: TRBJ2-7
CDR3 protein: CASRPMTGQQSRQQYF
CDR3 DNA: TGTGCCAGCAGGCCTATGACGGGACAGCAGTCCCGTCAGCAGTACTTC

V gene: TRBV13
CDR3 length: 15
clone size: NA
D gene: TRBD1
J gene: TRBJ2-2
CDR3 protein: CASSWGQGGTGELFF
CDR3 DNA: TGTGCCAGCAGCTGGGGACAGGGGGGGACCGGGGAGCTGTTTTTT

V gene: TRBV4-3
CDR3 length: 17
clone size: NA
D gene: NA
J gene: TRBJ2-3
CDR3 protein: CASSQRPGGGGVDTQYF
CDR3 DNA: TGCGCCAGCAGCCAAAGGCCTGGGGGCGGGGGTGTCGATACGCAGTATTTT

V gene: TRBV9
CDR3 length: 16
clone size: once
D gene: TRBD2
J gene: TRBJ2-1
CDR3 protein: CASSVAGGTSYNEQFF
CDR3 DNA: TGTGCCAGCAGCGTAGCTGGAGGGACTAGTTACAATGAGCAGTTCTTC

V gene: TRBV27
CDR3 length: 14
clone size: NA
D gene: NA
J gene: TRBJ1-5
CDR3 protein: CASTGAGLNQPQHF
CDR3 DNA: TGTGCCAGCACGGGAGCGGGCCTTAATCAGCCCCAGCATTTT

V gene: TRBV7-9
CDR3 length: 15
clone size: few
D gene: TRBD2
J gene: TRBJ2-7
CDR3 protein: CASSFGGDYSYEQYF
CDR3 DNA: TGTGCCAGCAGCTTCGGGGGGGACTACTCCTACGAGCAGTACTTC